The 3 T cell receptor beta chains below come from one sample, sequenced in a study of post-analysis software for immune sequencing data. For these receptors, no antigen is known. Incorporated into the TCR beta cDNA libraries were unique molecular identifiers, which served to reduce PCR and sequencing biases. One entry per CDR3 protein results from TCRdb running MiXCR on the PCR reads. The profile covers around 260,000 distinct CDR3 sequences, with 36% appearing a single time and around 4.8% taken by the ten largest. Findings and limits, study-wide: Five TRBV segments, including TRBV5-6, TRBV5-1 and TRBV20-1, were more frequent in patients than controls.

The sequenced sample was blood. The receptors derive from a girl aged 5-17 years with multiple sclerosis.

This clonotype was seen ten or more times. V gene TRBV7-9 combines with J gene TRBJ1-5, with a tentative D call TRBD1 (5 bases). CDR3 length: 16 residues. CDR1 and CDR2 (germline): SEHNR, FQNEAQ (reference sequence). V shed 1 base and J shed 5 bases, with 15 bases lying between them. CDR3 coding DNA: TGTGCCAGCAGCTTAGGACACACAGGAGGCGATCAGCCCCAGCATTTT. Its protein product is CASSLGHTGGDQPQHF.

The sample holds a few counts of this clonotype. The chain recombines TRBV25-1 with TRBJ1-6; tentatively, D is TRBD1 (5 bases). This CDR3 is built from 16 residues. V lost 3 bases and J 7 bases, leaving 16 bases between the germline ends. The V gene's germline CDR1 is MGHDK and CDR2 SYGVNS. As DNA, the CDR3 is TGTGCCAGCAGTGACTCCTCCGGGACGGTAAATTCACCCCTCCACTTT. It codes for CASSDSSGTVNSPLHF.

This clonotype was recorded a few times. The chain uses TRBV6-5 and TRBJ2-2; 14 bases fit TRBD2. The V gene's germline CDR1 is MNHEY and CDR2 SVGAGI. Trimming cost V 10 bases and J 5 bases; bases outside gene matches: 9. This CDR3 is 16 amino acids long. As DNA, the CDR3 is TGTGCCAACAGACCCGGGACTAGCGGGAGTACCGGGGAGCTGTTTTTT. This encodes CANRPGTSGSTGELFF.